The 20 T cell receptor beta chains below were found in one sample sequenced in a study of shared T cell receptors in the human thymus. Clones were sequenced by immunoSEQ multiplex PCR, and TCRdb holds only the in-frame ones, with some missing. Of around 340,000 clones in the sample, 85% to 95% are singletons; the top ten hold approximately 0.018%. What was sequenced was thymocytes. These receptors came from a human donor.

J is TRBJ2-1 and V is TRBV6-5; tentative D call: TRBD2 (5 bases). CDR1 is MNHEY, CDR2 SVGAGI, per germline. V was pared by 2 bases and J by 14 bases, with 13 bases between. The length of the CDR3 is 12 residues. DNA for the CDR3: TGTGCCAGCAGTTACCCCCCCGGGGTGGAGTTCTTC. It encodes CASSYPPGVEFF.

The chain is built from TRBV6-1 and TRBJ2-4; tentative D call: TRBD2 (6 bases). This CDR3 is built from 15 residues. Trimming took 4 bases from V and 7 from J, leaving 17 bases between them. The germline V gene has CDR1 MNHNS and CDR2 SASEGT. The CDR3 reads CASSGALARTNIQYF. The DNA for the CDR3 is TGTGCCAGCAGTGGGGCACTAGCCAGGACGAACATTCAGTACTTC.

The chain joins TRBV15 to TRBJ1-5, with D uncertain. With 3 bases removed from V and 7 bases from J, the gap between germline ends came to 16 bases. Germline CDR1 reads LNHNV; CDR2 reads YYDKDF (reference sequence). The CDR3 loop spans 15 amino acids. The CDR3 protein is CATSRRKGDGQPQHF. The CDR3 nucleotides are TGTGCCACCAGCAGGAGGAAGGGCGACGGGCAGCCCCAGCATTTT.

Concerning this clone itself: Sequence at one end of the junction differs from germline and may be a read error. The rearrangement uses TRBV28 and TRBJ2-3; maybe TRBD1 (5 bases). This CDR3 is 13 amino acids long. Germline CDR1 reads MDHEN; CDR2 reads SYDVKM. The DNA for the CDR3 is TGTGCCAGCAGTTCTCCCGGACAATTTGGAAGACATTTT. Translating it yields CASSSPGQFGRHF. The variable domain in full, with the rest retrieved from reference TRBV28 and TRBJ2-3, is DVKVTQSSRYLVKRTGEKVFLECVQDMDHENMFWYRQDPGLGLRLIYFSYDVKMKEKGDIPEGYSVSREKKERFSLILESASTNQTSMYLCASSSPGQFGRHFGPGTRLTVL.

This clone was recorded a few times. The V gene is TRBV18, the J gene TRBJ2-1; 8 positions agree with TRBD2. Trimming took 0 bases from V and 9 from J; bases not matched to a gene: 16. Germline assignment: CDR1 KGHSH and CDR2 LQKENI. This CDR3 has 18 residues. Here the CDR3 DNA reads TGTGCCAGCTCACCACCGGGGTTCCGGGAGGGCGTGTTGGGTGAGCAGTTCTTC. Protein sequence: CASSPPGFREGVLGEQFF.

The chain's CDR3 is CASSFDRAYGYTF. CDR3 coding DNA: TGTGCCAGCAGCTTCGACAGGGCCTATGGCTACACCTTC. V and J are TRBV13 and TRBJ1-2, with TRBD1 matching over 7 bases. The CDR3 is 13 residues long. CDR1 is PRHDT, CDR2 FYEKMQ, per germline (reference sequence). V dropped 3 bases and J dropped 4; count of bases not matched to a gene: 2.

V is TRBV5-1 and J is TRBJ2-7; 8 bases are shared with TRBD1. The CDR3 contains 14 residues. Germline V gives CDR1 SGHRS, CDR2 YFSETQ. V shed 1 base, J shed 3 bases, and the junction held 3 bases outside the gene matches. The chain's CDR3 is CASSLTDRGYEQYF. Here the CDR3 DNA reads TGCGCCAGCAGCTTGACCGACAGGGGCTACGAGCAGTACTTC.

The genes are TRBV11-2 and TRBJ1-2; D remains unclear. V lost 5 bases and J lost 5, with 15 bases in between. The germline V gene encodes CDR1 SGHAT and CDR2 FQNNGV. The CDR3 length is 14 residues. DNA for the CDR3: TGTGCCAGCAGCCTGTGGCCCCCAGGATATGGCTACACCTTC. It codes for CASSLWPPGYGYTF.

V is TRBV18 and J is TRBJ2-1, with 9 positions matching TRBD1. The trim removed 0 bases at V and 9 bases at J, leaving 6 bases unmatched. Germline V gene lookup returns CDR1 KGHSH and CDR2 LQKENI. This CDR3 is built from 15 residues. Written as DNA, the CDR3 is TGTGCCAGCTCACCACCAGCGACAGGGGGAACTGAGCAGTTCTTC. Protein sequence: CASSPPATGGTEQFF. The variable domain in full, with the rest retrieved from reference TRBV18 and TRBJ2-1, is NAGVMQNPRHLVRRRGQEARLRCSPMKGHSHVYWYRQLPEEGLKFMVYLQKENIIDESGMPKERFSAEFPKEGPSILRIQQVVRGDSAAYFCASSPPATGGTEQFFGPGTRLTVL.

The CDR3 region has the DNA TGTGCCAGCAGCCCTCCAAGCGGGTTTAGCACAGATACGCAGTATTTT. Residues: CASSPPSGFSTDTQYF. The rearrangement joins TRBV5-4 to TRBJ2-3, with D tentatively TRBD2 (6 bases). The V end was cut by 4 bases, the J end by 0 bases, with 15 bases between. The germline V gene encodes CDR1 SGHNT and CDR2 YYREEE (reference sequence). The CDR3 runs 16 residues.

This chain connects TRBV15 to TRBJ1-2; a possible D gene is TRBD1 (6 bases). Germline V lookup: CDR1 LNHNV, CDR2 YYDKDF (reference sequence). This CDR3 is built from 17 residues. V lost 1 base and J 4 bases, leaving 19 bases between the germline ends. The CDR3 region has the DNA TGTGCCACCAGCAGAGGGGACACAGACCCTTCGGGCTATGGCTACACCTTC. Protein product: CATSRGDTDPSGYGYTF.

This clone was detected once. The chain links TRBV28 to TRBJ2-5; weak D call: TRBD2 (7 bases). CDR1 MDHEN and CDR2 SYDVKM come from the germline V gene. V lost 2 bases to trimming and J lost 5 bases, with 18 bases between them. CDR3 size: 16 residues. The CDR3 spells CASSLRGGPLTETQYF. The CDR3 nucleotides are TGTGCCAGCAGTTTAAGGGGGGGCCCGCTCACTGAGACCCAGTACTTC.

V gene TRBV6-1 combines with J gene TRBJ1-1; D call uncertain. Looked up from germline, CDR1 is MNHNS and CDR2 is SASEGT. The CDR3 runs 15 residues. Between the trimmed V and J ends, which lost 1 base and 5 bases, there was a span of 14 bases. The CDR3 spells CASSEVRQVGTEAFF. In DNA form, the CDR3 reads TGTGCCAGCAGTGAAGTTCGGCAGGTCGGAACTGAAGCTTTCTTT.

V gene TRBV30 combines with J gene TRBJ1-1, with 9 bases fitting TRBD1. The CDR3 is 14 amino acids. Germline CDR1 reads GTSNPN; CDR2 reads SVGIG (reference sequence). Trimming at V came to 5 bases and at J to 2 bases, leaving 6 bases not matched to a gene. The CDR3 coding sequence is TGTGCCTGGCACAGGGGGCGAGGTAACACTGAAGCTTTCTTT. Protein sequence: CAWHRGRGNTEAFF.

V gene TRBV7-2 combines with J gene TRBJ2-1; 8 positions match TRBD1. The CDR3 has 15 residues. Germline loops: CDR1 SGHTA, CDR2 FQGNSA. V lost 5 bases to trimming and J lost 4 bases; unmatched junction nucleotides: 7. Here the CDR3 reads CASSPRQGQYNEQFF. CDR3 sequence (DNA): TGTGCCAGCAGCCCCCGACAGGGGCAGTACAATGAGCAGTTCTTC.

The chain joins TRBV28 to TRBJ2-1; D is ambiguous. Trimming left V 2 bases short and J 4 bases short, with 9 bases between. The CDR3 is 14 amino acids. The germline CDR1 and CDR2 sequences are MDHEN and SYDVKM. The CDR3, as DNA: TGTGCCAGCAGTTTAACAGTTAGGTACAATGAGCAGTTCTTC. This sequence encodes CASSLTVRYNEQFF.

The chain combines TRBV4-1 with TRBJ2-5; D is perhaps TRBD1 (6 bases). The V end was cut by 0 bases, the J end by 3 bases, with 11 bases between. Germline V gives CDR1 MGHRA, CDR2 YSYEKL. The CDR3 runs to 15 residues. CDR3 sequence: CASSQDRPGEETQYF. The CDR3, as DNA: TGCGCCAGCAGCCAAGATAGGCCAGGGGAAGAGACCCAGTACTTC.

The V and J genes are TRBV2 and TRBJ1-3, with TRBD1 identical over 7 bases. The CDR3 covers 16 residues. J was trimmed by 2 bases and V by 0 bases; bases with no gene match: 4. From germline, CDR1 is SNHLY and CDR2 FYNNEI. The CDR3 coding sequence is TGTGCCAGCAGTGAAGCGCCTAGGGGGCCTGGAAACACCATATATTTT. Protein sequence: CASSEAPRGPGNTIYF.

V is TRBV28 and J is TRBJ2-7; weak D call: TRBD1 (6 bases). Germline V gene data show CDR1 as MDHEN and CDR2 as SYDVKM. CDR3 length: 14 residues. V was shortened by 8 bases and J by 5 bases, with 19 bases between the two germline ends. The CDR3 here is CASCLTARGNEQYF. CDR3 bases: TGTGCCAGCTGTCTCACTGCCAGGGGCAACGAGCAGTACTTC.

The CDR3 here is CATSGRELGEIGELFF. In DNA, the CDR3 is TGTGCCACCAGCGGTAGGGAGCTGGGCGAGATCGGGGAGCTGTTTTTT. V usage is TRBV15 and J usage is TRBJ2-2, with a tentative D call TRBD2 (5 bases). CDR1 is LNHNV, CDR2 YYDKDF, per germline (reference sequence). Deletions cut 5 bases from V and 7 bases from J, with 20 bases between. The CDR3 length is 16 residues. Full variable domain (missing parts from reference TRBV15 and TRBJ2-2): DAMVIQNPRYQVTQFGKPVTLSCSQTLNHNVMYWYQQKSSQAPKLLFHYYDKDFNNEADTPDNFQSRRPNTSFCFLDIRSPGLGDTAMYLCATSGRELGEIGELFFGEGSRLTVL.